This T cell receptor (beta chain) was documented in a study of early stage breast cancer tumors. This clone was detected once. Antigen: not known. Regarding the study as a whole: Chain pairing and CD4, CD8 or FOXP3 expression were not captured.

TCRdb keeps only in-frame clones here, not all; method: immunoSEQ multiplex PCR. The repertoire holds about 58,000 clones, with about three quarters as singletons. Trimming removed 1 base at V and 6 bases at J, with 16 bases between. The CDR3 is made up of 15 amino acids. Germline CDR1 MGHRA, CDR2 YSYEKL. This chain uses TRBV4-1 with TRBJ2-7; D ambiguous. The sample was blood. The TCR sequence derives from a person aged 30 to 39 with breast cancer. CDR3 nucleotides: TGCGCCAGCAGCCAAGGAGACCGCGCCCCAGGCGAGCAGTACTTC. Translated: CASSQGDRAPGEQYF.